Listed below are T cell receptor beta chains from one sample, sequenced in a study of blood T cell repertoires in COVID-19. TCRdb keeps only in-frame clones here, not all; method: immunoSEQ multiplex PCR. Here the sample spans 210,000 or so clones, about 86% being singletons. Sequenced: peripheral blood. The receptors here all came from a woman aged 50 to 65 with acute or convalescent COVID-19. The CDR3 runs from the conserved cysteine through the conserved F or W. D genes are given only for firm matches. The size field is filled for only some rows; it gives once, few, many or a size class.

15	NA	NA	TRBV21-1	TRBJ2-5	CASSKVQRPQETQYF	TGTGCCAGCAGCAAAGTACAGCGGCCGCAAGAGACCCAGTACTTC
11	few	NA	TRBV12-1	TRBJ1-5	CASTRAKPQHF	TGTGCCTCAACCAGGGCGAAACCCCAGCATTTT
13	NA	NA	TRBV6-2/TRBV6-3	TRBJ1-2	CASSRDKIYGYTF	TGTGCCAGCAGTCGGGACAAAATCTATGGCTACACCTTC
12	NA	NA	TRBV4-1	TRBJ2-3	CASSQPGFTQYF	TGCGCCAGCAGCCAACCCGGGTTTACGCAGTATTTT
14	NA	TRBD2	TRBV3-1/TRBV3-2	TRBJ2-1	CASRGGSSYNEQFF	TGTGCCAGCCGGGGGGGGTCCTCCTACAATGAGCAGTTCTTC
15	NA	TRBD1	TRBV7-2	TRBJ1-2	CASRSRAGGAKGYTF	TGTGCCAGCAGATCGAGGGCAGGGGGCGCAAAAGGCTACACCTTC
14	once	NA	TRBV5-1	TRBJ1-3	CASSLVGTGNTIYF	TGCGCCAGCAGCTTGGTAGGGACAGGAAACACCATATATTTT
16	NA	TRBD1	TRBV6-2/TRBV6-3	TRBJ2-5	CASSYIGTGLRETQYF	TGTGCCAGCAGTTACATTGGGACAGGATTACGAGAGACCCAGTACTTC
15	once	TRBD2	TRBV4-1	TRBJ2-7	CASTQQAGATSEQYF	TGCGCCAGCACCCAACAAGCGGGGGCGACGTCCGAGCAGTACTTC
13	NA	NA	TRBV2	TRBJ1-3	CASSVGAGNTIYF	TGTGCCAGCAGTGTAGGGGCGGGAAACACCATATATTTT
14	NA	TRBD1	TRBV6-5	TRBJ2-1	CASSHRGTDNEQFF	TGTGCCAGCAGCCACAGGGGGACCGACAATGAGCAGTTCTTC
15	NA	NA	TRBV28	TRBJ2-3	CASISGTLGTDTQYF	TGTGCCAGCATCTCCGGGACACTCGGGACAGATACGCAGTATTTT
14	few	NA	TRBV15	TRBJ1-2	CATSTLWEGAGYTF	TGTGCCACCAGTACCCTCTGGGAAGGGGCCGGCTACACCTTC
14	NA	NA	TRBV11-3	TRBJ1-4	CASSPEATNEKLFF	TGTGCCAGCAGCCCCGAGGCAACTAATGAAAAACTGTTTTTT
12	NA	TRBD1	TRBV7-9	TRBJ2-7	CASSLQGYEQYF	TGTGCCAGCAGCCTACAGGGGTACGAGCAGTACTTC
15	NA	NA	TRBV18	TRBJ2-4	CASSPNGKGENIQYF	TGTGCCAGCTCACCAAACGGGAAGGGTGAAAACATTCAGTACTTC
12	NA	TRBD1	TRBV19	TRBJ1-2	CASLRQGYGYTF	TGTGCCAGTCTTCGACAGGGGTATGGCTACACCTTC
13	few	NA	TRBV18	TRBJ2-3	CASSPLTEDTQYF	TGTGCCAGCTCACCACTCACCGAGGATACGCAGTATTTT
13	NA	NA	TRBV12-3/TRBV12-4	TRBJ1-2	CASSSSGTIDYTF	TGTGCCAGCAGTTCCTCTGGGACTATCGACTACACCTTC
15	NA	TRBD1	TRBV30	TRBJ2-3	CAWSATGQGKDTQYF	TGTGCCTGGAGTGCCACGGGACAGGGGAAAGATACGCAGTATTTT
14	few	TRBD2	TRBV29-1	TRBJ2-1	CSGRTSGGAHEQFF	TGCAGCGGCCGGACTAGCGGGGGGGCCCATGAGCAGTTCTTC
15	NA	NA	TRBV6-5	TRBJ1-5	CASSYSLAENQPQHF	TGTGCCAGCAGTTACTCTTTGGCAGAAAATCAGCCCCAGCATTTT
19	once	TRBD2	TRBV11-2	TRBJ2-3	CASSLGMLLWSGRTDTQYF	TGTGCCAGCAGCTTAGGAATGTTACTATGGTCCGGGAGGACAGATACGCAGTATTTT
12	NA	TRBD1	TRBV6-6	TRBJ2-5	CASSRDRETQYF	TGTGCCAGCAGCCGGGACAGAGAGACCCAGTACTTC
17	NA	TRBD1	TRBV5-1	TRBJ1-1	CASSKGQGASPNTEAFF	TGCGCCAGCAGCAAAGGACAGGGGGCATCCCCGAACACTGAAGCTTTCTTT
17	NA	NA	TRBV6-2/TRBV6-3	TRBJ1-1	CASSRTGTIPHYTEAFF	TGTGCCAGCAGTCGGACCGGGACAATTCCCCACTACACTGAAGCTTTCTTT
16	NA	TRBD1	TRBV10-3	TRBJ1-2	CAISGGTDRTYYGYTF	TGTGCCATCAGTGGAGGGACAGATCGCACTTACTATGGCTACACCTTC
16	NA	TRBD1	TRBV27	TRBJ2-7	CASSLSLGQGSYEQYF	TGTGCCAGCAGTTTATCGTTAGGACAGGGAAGCTACGAGCAGTACTTC
13	NA	NA	TRBV7-2	TRBJ1-2	CASSLGGKGGYTF	TGTGCCAGCAGCTTGGGGGGAAAAGGTGGCTACACCTTC
17	NA	TRBD2	TRBV11-2	TRBJ2-1	CASSTRPGLAGVNEQFF	TGTGCCAGCAGCACCCGACCGGGACTAGCGGGGGTAAATGAGCAGTTCTTC
12	NA	NA	TRBV5-1	TRBJ2-5	CASSGGVETQYF	TGCGCCAGCAGTGGAGGAGTTGAGACCCAGTACTTC
16	NA	TRBD2	TRBV6-2/TRBV6-3	TRBJ2-7	CASSYSRLAGAHEQYF	TGTGCCAGCAGTTACTCGAGACTAGCGGGGGCGCACGAGCAGTACTTC
15	NA	TRBD1	TRBV18	TRBJ2-7	CASSPMTGISYEQYF	TGTGCCAGCTCACCGATGACAGGGATATCCTACGAGCAGTACTTC
12	NA	NA	TRBV19	TRBJ2-4	CASSIRSDIQYF	TGTGCCAGTAGTATCAGGTCGGACATTCAGTACTTC
14	NA	NA	TRBV24-1	TRBJ2-1	CATSDPGQNNEQFF	TGTGCCACCAGTGATCCCGGACAAAACAATGAGCAGTTCTTC
14	few	NA	TRBV10-2	TRBJ1-5	CASSAGGSNQPQHF	TGCGCCAGCAGTGCTGGGGGGAGCAATCAGCCCCAGCATTTT
16	once	NA	TRBV28	TRBJ1-1	CASSLSDSPMNTEAFF	TGTGCCAGCAGTTTGTCCGACAGCCCCATGAACACTGAAGCTTTCTTT
17	NA	TRBD1	TRBV9	TRBJ2-2	CASSADRGLGGVGELFF	TGTGCCAGCAGCGCGGACAGGGGGCTTGGGGGGGTCGGGGAGCTGTTTTTT
14	NA	NA	TRBV5-1	TRBJ1-1	CASSLRQENTEAFF	TGCGCCAGCAGCCTCCGACAGGAGAACACTGAAGCTTTCTTT
15	NA	NA	TRBV21-1	TRBJ2-7	CASSKADRGDYEQYF	TGTGCCAGCAGCAAAGCGGACAGAGGAGACTACGAGCAGTACTTC
14	few	NA	TRBV27	TRBJ1-4	CASSFLGGSEKLFF	TGTGCCAGCAGTTTTCTAGGGGGTAGTGAAAAACTGTTTTTT
14	few	TRBD1	TRBV15	TRBJ2-7	CATSRLGQGYEQYF	TGTGCCACCAGCAGATTGGGACAGGGCTACGAGCAGTACTTC
9	NA	NA	TRBV20-1	TRBJ1-4	CSANDPGLF	TGCAGTGCTAACGATCCGGGGTTATTT
15	NA	TRBD1	TRBV11-3	TRBJ1-5	CASSWGQHSNQPQHF	TGTGCCAGCAGCTGGGGACAGCATAGCAATCAGCCCCAGCATTTT